This is a list of T cell receptor beta chains from one sample in a study of T-cell reconstitution after alpha-beta-depleted transplantation in children. MiXCR was run by TCRdb on the PCR reads, yielding one entry per CDR3 protein. This sample has approximately 590,000 distinct CDR3 sequences, with roughly a tenth found just once. The sample here was PBMCs from the stem cell graft donor, taken from the stem cell graft. These TCRs come from a human donor who donated a stem cell graft to a child with acute myeloid leukemia. CDR3s include the opening cysteine and the closing phenylalanine or tryptophan. The order of the fields is J gene, D gene, V gene, clone size, CDR3 protein, CDR3 DNA. The D gene is left open where the match is weak. The size field is filled for only some rows; it gives once, few, many or a size class.

J: TRBJ2-3
D: TRBD2
V: TRBV7-2
size: few
CDR3: CASPPLREGPDTQYF
DNA: TGTGCCAGCCCCCCTTTGCGGGAGGGACCAGATACGCAGTATTTT

J: TRBJ2-1
D: TRBD1
V: TRBV6-2/TRBV6-3
size: NA
CDR3: CASSYLRDRENNEQFF
DNA: TGTGCCAGCAGTTATCTCCGGGACAGGGAGAACAATGAGCAGTTCTTC

J: TRBJ1-4
D: NA
V: TRBV29-1
size: few
CDR3: CSVASGTDNEKLFF
DNA: TGCAGCGTTGCCTCCGGGACGGATAATGAAAAACTGTTTTTT

J: TRBJ2-7
D: NA
V: TRBV7-9
size: few
CDR3: CASSSRDNSYEQYF
DNA: TGTGCCAGCAGCTCTCGGGACAACTCCTACGAGCAGTACTTC

J: TRBJ2-7
D: NA
V: TRBV12-3/TRBV12-4
size: few
CDR3: CASTTNRGAGEQYF
DNA: TGTGCCAGCACCACCAATCGGGGGGCCGGCGAGCAGTACTTC

J: TRBJ2-2
D: TRBD2
V: TRBV6-2/TRBV6-3
size: NA
CDR3: CASLPGLLAGELFF
DNA: TGTGCCAGCCTACCGGGACTACTGGCCGGGGAGCTGTTTTTT

J: TRBJ2-2
D: TRBD2
V: TRBV4-2
size: many
CDR3: CASSPRWSSGSAGELFF
DNA: TGTGCCAGCAGCCCAAGGTGGTCTAGCGGGAGCGCCGGGGAGCTGTTTTTT

J: TRBJ2-1
D: NA
V: TRBV5-1
size: NA
CDR3: CASSLGAGLNEQFF
DNA: TGCGCCAGCAGCTTGGGGGCAGGGCTAAATGAGCAGTTCTTC

J: TRBJ1-3
D: TRBD1
V: TRBV12-3/TRBV12-4
size: NA
CDR3: CASSRSGQGANTIYF
DNA: TGTGCCAGCAGCCGTTCGGGACAGGGGGCTAACACCATATATTTT

J: TRBJ1-2
D: NA
V: TRBV4-3
size: NA
CDR3: CASSQDQKGSNYGYTF
DNA: TGCGCCAGCAGCCAAGATCAAAAGGGGTCCAACTATGGCTACACCTTC

J: TRBJ2-2
D: TRBD1
V: TRBV7-2
size: NA
CDR3: CASSPPGTGGTGELFF
DNA: TGTGCCAGCAGCCCCCCCGGGACAGGAGGCACCGGGGAGCTGTTTTTT

J: TRBJ1-2
D: NA
V: TRBV3-1
size: NA
CDR3: CASSPNHQGNYGYTF
DNA: TGTGCCAGCAGCCCGAATCATCAGGGGAACTATGGCTACACCTTC

J: TRBJ2-7
D: TRBD2
V: TRBV7-2
size: few
CDR3: CASRSRTSGVIWEQYF
DNA: TGTGCCAGCAGGTCCCGGACTAGCGGAGTTATCTGGGAGCAGTACTTC

J: TRBJ2-7
D: NA
V: TRBV7-9
size: NA
CDR3: CASSSRIDLPGNEQYF
DNA: TGTGCCAGCAGCTCACGCATAGATCTCCCGGGAAACGAGCAGTACTTC

J: TRBJ1-2
D: TRBD1
V: TRBV5-6
size: many
CDR3: CASSTGTGFSNYGYTF
DNA: TGTGCCAGCAGTACCGGGACAGGCTTTTCTAACTATGGCTACACCTTC

J: TRBJ2-7
D: NA
V: TRBV4-2
size: many
CDR3: CASGGAYEQYF
DNA: TGTGCCAGTGGCGGAGCCTACGAGCAGTACTTC

J: TRBJ1-1
D: NA
V: TRBV29-1
size: many
CDR3: CSVAGTTNTEAFF
DNA: TGCAGCGTCGCCGGGACAACGAACACTGAAGCTTTCTTT

J: TRBJ2-5
D: NA
V: TRBV28
size: many
CDR3: CASSSWQGQETQYF
DNA: TGTGCCAGCAGTTCCTGGCAGGGGCAAGAGACCCAGTACTTC

J: TRBJ2-7
D: NA
V: TRBV7-2
size: few
CDR3: CASSLVFGTYEQYF
DNA: TGTGCCAGCAGCTTAGTTTTCGGTACCTACGAGCAGTACTTC

J: TRBJ2-3
D: NA
V: TRBV4-3
size: many
CDR3: CASSPAPQLADTQYF
DNA: TGCGCCAGCAGCCCGGCCCCTCAATTGGCAGATACGCAGTATTTT